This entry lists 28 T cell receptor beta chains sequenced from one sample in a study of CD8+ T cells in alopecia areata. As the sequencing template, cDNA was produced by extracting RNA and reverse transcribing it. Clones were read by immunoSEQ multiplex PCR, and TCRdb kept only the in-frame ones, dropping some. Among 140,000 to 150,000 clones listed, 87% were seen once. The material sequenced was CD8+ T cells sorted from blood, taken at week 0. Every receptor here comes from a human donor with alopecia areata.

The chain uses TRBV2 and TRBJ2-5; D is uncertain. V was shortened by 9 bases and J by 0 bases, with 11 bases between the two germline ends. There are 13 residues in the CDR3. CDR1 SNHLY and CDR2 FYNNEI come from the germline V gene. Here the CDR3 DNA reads TGTGCCAGTACAACGGAGAACCAAGAGACCCAGTACTTC. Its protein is CASTTENQETQYF.

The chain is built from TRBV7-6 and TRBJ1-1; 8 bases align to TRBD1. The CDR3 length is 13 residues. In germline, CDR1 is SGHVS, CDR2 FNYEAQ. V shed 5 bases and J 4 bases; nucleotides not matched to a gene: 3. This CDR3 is CASSLDRGTEAFF. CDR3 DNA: TGTGCCAGCAGCCTTGACAGGGGCACTGAAGCTTTCTTT.

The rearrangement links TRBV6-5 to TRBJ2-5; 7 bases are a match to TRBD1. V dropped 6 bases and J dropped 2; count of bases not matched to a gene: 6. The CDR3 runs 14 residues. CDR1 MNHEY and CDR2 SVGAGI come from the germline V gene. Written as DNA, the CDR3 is TGTGCCAGCAGCCGGACAGGAGGACAAGAGACCCAGTACTTC. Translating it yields CASSRTGGQETQYF.

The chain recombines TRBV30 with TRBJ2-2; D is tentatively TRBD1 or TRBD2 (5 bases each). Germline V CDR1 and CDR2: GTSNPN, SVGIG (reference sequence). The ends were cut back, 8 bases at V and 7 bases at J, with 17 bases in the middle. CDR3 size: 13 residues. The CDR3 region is CAGTPVGDGELFF. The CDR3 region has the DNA TGTGCCGGGACCCCAGTGGGGGACGGGGAGCTGTTTTTT. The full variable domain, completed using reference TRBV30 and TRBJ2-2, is SQTIHQWPATLVQPVGSPLSLECTVEGTSNPNLYWYRQAAGRGLQLLFYSVGIGQISSEVPQNLSASRPQDRQFILSSKKLLLSDSGFYLCAGTPVGDGELFFGEGSRLTVL.

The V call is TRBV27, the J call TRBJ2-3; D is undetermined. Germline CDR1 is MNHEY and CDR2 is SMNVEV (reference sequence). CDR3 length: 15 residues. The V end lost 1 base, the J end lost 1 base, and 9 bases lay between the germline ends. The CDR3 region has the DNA TGTGCCAGCAGTTTATTCGCGACTGGCACAGATACGCAGTATTTT. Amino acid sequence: CASSLFATGTDTQYF.

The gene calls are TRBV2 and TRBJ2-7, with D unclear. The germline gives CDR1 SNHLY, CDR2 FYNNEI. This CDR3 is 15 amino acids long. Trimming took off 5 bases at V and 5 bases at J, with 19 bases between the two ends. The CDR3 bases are TGTGCCAGCAGTCAGACGGCGAACTACTACGACGAGCAGTACTTC. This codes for CASSQTANYYDEQYF. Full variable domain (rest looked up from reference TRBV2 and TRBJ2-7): EPEVTQTPSHQVTQMGQEVILRCVPISNHLYFYWYRQILGQKVEFLVSFYNNEISEKSEIFDDQFSVERPDGSNFTLKIRSTKLEDSAMYFCASSQTANYYDEQYFGPGTRLTVT.

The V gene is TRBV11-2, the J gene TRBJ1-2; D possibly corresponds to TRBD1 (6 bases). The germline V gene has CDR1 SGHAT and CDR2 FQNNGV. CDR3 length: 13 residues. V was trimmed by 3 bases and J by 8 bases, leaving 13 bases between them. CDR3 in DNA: TGTGCCAGCAGCTTTGGCACAGGGAACGGCTACACCTTC. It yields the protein CASSFGTGNGYTF.

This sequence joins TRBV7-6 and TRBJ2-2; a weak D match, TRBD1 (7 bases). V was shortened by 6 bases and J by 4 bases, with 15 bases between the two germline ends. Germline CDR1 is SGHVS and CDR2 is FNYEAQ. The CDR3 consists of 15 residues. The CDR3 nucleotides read TGTGCCAGCAGTACAGGGGACTTGGCCACCGGGGAGCTGTTTTTT. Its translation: CASSTGDLATGELFF.

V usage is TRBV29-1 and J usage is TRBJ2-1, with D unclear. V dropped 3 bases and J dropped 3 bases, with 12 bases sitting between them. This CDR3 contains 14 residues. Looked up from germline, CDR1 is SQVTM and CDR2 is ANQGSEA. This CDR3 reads CSVDPANIYNEQFF. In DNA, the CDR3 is TGCAGCGTTGACCCAGCTAACATCTACAATGAGCAGTTCTTC.

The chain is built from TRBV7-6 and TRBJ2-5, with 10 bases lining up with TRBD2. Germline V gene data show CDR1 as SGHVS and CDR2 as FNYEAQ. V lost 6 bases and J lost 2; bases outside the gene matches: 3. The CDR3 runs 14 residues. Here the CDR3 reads CASREAGGQETQYF. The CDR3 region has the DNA TGTGCCAGCAGAGAAGCGGGGGGGCAAGAGACCCAGTACTTC. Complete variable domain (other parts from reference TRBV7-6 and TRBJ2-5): GAGVSQSPRYKVTKRGQDVALRCDPISGHVSLYWYRQALGQGPEFLTYFNYEAQQDKSGLPNDRFSAERPEGSISTLTIQRTEQRDSAMYRCASREAGGQETQYFGPGTRLLVL.

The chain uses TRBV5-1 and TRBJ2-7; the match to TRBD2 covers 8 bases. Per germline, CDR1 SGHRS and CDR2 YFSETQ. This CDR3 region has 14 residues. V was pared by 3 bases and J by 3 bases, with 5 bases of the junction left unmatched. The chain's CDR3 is CASSSTGTSYEQYF. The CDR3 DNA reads TGCGCCAGCAGCTCCACCGGGACTAGCTACGAGCAGTACTTC.

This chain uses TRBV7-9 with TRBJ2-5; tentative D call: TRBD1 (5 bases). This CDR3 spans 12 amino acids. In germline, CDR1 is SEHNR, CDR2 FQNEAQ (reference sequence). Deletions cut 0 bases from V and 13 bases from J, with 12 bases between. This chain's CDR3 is CASSLADSNLYF. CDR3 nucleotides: TGTGCCAGCAGCTTAGCCGACAGTAACCTGTACTTC.

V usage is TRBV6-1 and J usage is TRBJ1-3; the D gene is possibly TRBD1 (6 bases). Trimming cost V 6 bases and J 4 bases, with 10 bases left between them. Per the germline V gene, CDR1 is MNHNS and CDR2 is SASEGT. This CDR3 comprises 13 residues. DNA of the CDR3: TGTGCCAGCAGCAGGGGATTCGGAAACACCATATATTTT. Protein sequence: CASSRGFGNTIYF.

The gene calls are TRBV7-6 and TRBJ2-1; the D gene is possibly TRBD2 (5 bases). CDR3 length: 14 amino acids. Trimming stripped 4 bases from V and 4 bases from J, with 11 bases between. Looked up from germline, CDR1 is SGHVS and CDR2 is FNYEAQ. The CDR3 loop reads CASSSTPGYNEQFF. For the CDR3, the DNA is TGTGCCAGCAGCTCGACTCCGGGGTACAATGAGCAGTTCTTC.

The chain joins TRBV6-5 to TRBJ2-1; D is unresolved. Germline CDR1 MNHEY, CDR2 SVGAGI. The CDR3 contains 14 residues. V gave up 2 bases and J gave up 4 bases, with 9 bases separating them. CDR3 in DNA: TGTGCCAGCAGTTACCTGGACCTTTACAATGAGCAGTTCTTC. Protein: CASSYLDLYNEQFF.

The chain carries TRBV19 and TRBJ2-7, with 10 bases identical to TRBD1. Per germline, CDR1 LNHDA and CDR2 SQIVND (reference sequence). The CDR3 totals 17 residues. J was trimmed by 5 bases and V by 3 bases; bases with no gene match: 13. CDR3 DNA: TGTGCCAGTAGTATTATGCCCGCGGGGACAGGGGTTAACGAGCAGTACTTC. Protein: CASSIMPAGTGVNEQYF.

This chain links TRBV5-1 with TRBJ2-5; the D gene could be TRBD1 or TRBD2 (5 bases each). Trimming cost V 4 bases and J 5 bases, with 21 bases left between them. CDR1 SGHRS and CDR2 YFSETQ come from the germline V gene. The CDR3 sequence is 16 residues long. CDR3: CASSRRDGPEKETQYF. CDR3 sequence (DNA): TGCGCCAGCAGCCGCCGGGACGGCCCTGAGAAGGAGACCCAGTACTTC.

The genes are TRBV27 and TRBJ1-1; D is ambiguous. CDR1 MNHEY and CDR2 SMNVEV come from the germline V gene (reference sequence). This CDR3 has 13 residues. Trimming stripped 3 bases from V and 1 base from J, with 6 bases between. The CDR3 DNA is TGTGCCAGCAGTTTCGTCCAGAACACTGAAGCTTTCTTT. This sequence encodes CASSFVQNTEAFF.

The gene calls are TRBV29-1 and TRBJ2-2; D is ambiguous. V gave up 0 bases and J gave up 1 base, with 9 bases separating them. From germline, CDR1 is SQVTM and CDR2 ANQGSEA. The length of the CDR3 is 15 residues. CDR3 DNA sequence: TGCAGCGTTGAAGATCTTCGCGGGAACACCGGGGAGCTGTTTTTT. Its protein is CSVEDLRGNTGELFF.

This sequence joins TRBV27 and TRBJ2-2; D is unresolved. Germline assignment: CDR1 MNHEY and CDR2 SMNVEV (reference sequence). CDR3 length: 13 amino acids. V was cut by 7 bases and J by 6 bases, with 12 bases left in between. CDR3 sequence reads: CASTLLVPGELFF. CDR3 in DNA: TGTGCCAGCACCCTCCTTGTGCCCGGGGAGCTGTTTTTT.

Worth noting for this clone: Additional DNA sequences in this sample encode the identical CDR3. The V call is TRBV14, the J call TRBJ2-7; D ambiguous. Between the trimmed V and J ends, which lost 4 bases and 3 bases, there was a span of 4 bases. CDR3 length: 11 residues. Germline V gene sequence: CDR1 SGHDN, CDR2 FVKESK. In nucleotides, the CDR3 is TGTGCCAGCAGCCTGTACTACGAGCAGTACTTC. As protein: CASSLYYEQYF.

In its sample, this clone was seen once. CDR3 region: CASSLTGATEAFF. The CDR3 DNA reads TGTGCCAGCAGTTTGACAGGGGCCACTGAAGCTTTCTTT. The chain employs TRBV27 and TRBJ1-1; 8 bases line up with TRBD1. CDR1 and CDR2 from the germline V gene are MNHEY and SMNVEV (reference sequence). Unmatched junction bases numbered 1, after V lost 3 bases and J lost 4 bases. This CDR3 has 13 amino acids.

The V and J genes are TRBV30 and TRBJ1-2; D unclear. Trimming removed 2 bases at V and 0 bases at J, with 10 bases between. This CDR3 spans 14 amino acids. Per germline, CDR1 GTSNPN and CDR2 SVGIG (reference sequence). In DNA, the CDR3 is TGTGCCTGGAGTTCTGTGACACCTAACTATGGCTACACCTTC. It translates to CAWSSVTPNYGYTF.

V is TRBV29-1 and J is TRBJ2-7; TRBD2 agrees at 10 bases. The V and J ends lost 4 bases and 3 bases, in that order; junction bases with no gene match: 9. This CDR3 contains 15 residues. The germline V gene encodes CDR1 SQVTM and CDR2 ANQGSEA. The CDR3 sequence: CSVAGTSVFLYEQYF. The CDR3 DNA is TGCAGCGTTGCAGGGACTAGCGTTTTCCTCTACGAGCAGTACTTC.

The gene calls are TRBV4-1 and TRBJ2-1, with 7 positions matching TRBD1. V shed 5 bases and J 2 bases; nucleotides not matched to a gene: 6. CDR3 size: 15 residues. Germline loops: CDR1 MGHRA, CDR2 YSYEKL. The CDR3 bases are TGCGCCAGCAGCACTGACAGGGAGACCTACAATGAGCAGTTCTTC. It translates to CASSTDRETYNEQFF.

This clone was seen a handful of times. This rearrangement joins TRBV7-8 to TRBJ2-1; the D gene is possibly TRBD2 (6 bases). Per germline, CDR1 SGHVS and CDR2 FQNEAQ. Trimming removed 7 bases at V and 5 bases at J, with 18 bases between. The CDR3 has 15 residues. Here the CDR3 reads CASTLRDSLNNEQFF. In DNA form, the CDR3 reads TGTGCCAGCACCCTCCGGGACTCCCTCAACAATGAGCAGTTCTTC.

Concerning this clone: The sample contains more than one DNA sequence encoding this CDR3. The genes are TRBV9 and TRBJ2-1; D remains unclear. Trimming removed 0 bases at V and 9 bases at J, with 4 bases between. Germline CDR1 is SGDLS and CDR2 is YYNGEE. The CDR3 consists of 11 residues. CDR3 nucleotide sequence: TGTGCCAGCAGCGTAGCGGGTGAGCAGTTCTTC. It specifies CASSVAGEQFF.

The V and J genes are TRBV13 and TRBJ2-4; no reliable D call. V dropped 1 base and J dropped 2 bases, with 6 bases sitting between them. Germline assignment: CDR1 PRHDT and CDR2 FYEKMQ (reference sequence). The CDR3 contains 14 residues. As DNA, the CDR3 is TGTGCCAGCAGCTTAGTGGCGACCAAAAACATTCAGTACTTC. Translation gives CASSLVATKNIQYF. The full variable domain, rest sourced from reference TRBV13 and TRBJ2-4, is AAGVIQSPRHLIKEKRETATLKCYPIPRHDTVYWYQQGPGQDPQFLISFYEKMQSDKGSIPDRFSAQQFSDYHSELNMSSLELGDSALYFCASSLVATKNIQYFGAGTRLSVL.